The 2 T cell receptor beta chains presented below share a single source sample, sequenced in a study of T cell changes during pregnancy in multiple sclerosis (dated 2019 in TCRdb). The receptor library was made with the immunoSEQ multiplex PCR assay. Sourced from immuneACCESS, this table was stored by TCRdb with only in-frame sequences that have V and J called. A share of the clones is absent; for the studies checked, an unresolved V gene accounts for under half, and the remainder has no known explanation. Across this sample there are around 63,000 clones, with 91% seen only once. In total, the top ten clones hold approximately 1.3% of the sample. Sequenced here: peripheral blood, sampled after pregnancy. These receptors were obtained from a female donor in good health, enrolled as a control in a pregnancy study.

The V call is TRBV30, the J call TRBJ1-6; a weak D match, TRBD1 (6 bases). Germline CDR1 GTSNPN, CDR2 SVGIG (reference sequence). The V and J ends lost 1 base and 0 bases respectively, with 13 bases between them. The CDR3 consists of 17 residues. The CDR3 coding sequence is TGTGCCTGGAGTGCGAGGGGGGGATTCTCCTATAATTCACCCCTCCACTTT. Amino acid sequence: CAWSARGGFSYNSPLHF.

This chain links TRBV7-9 with TRBJ1-5; unclear D gene. In germline, CDR1 is SEHNR, CDR2 FQNEAQ (reference sequence). CDR3 length equals 14 residues. V gave up 5 bases and J gave up 5 bases, with 13 bases separating them. CDR3 residues: CASSHTSRDQPQHF. For the CDR3, the DNA is TGTGCCAGCAGCCACACGTCGCGGGATCAGCCCCAGCATTTT.